Listed below are T cell receptor beta chains from one sample, sequenced in a study of a mutant IDH1 vaccine in newly diagnosed glioma. Sequencing was performed with immunoSEQ multiplex PCR; in TCRdb, only in-frame clones are kept and a portion is missing. The repertoire holds approximately 60,000 clones, with approximately 82% as singletons. Their antigens remain unidentified. Here the sequenced sample was PBMCs, taken from a glioma patient whose treatment included an IDH1 peptide vaccine. Receptors were obtained from a woman aged 18 to 35 with glioma. Some clones in this sample may be carry-over from other donors' samples. Each CDR3 is given with its conserved first and last residue. Each record gives: D gene, clone size, V gene, J gene, CDR3 DNA, CDR3 protein. D genes are given only for firm matches. Size tells how often a clone was seen (once, few, many) or the class of an expanded clone, and some rows leave it out.

d_gene: NA
abundance: NA
v_gene: TRBV6-6
j_gene: TRBJ2-7
CDR3nt: TGTGCCAGCAGTTCCTCGACTCTAAGCTCCTACGAGCAGTACTTC
CDR3aa: CASSSSTLSSYEQYF

d_gene: TRBD1
abundance: NA
v_gene: TRBV6-5
j_gene: TRBJ2-3
CDR3nt: TGTGCCAGCAGTTACCTCGGACAGGGGGAGGTCGATACGCAGTATTTT
CDR3aa: CASSYLGQGEVDTQYF

d_gene: NA
abundance: few
v_gene: TRBV7-9
j_gene: TRBJ2-2
CDR3nt: TGTGCCAGCAGCTTAGGAGCGAACACCGGGGAGCTGTTTTTT
CDR3aa: CASSLGANTGELFF

d_gene: TRBD2
abundance: once
v_gene: TRBV29-1
j_gene: TRBJ2-1
CDR3nt: TGCAGCGTAAAAGGACTAGCGGCTTACAATGAGCAGTTCTTC
CDR3aa: CSVKGLAAYNEQFF

d_gene: NA
abundance: NA
v_gene: TRBV7-2
j_gene: TRBJ2-2
CDR3nt: TGTGCCAGCAGCTTAGCAGTCTTCACCGGGGAGCTGTTTTTT
CDR3aa: CASSLAVFTGELFF

d_gene: TRBD1
abundance: NA
v_gene: TRBV11-2
j_gene: TRBJ1-5
CDR3nt: TGTGCCAGCAGCCAGGGACAGACTAGCAATCAGCCCCAGCATTTT
CDR3aa: CASSQGQTSNQPQHF

d_gene: TRBD1
abundance: NA
v_gene: TRBV6-1
j_gene: TRBJ1-2
CDR3nt: TGTGCCAGCAGTAAGGACAGGACCTATGGCTACACCTTC
CDR3aa: CASSKDRTYGYTF

d_gene: TRBD1
abundance: NA
v_gene: TRBV19
j_gene: TRBJ1-5
CDR3nt: TGTGCCAGTACCGATGACAGGGCTAGCAACCAGCCCCAGCATTTT
CDR3aa: CASTDDRASNQPQHF

d_gene: NA
abundance: NA
v_gene: TRBV20-1
j_gene: TRBJ2-7
CDR3nt: TGCAGTGCCTCGACTTCGTACGAGCAGTACTTC
CDR3aa: CSASTSYEQYF

d_gene: NA
abundance: once
v_gene: TRBV9
j_gene: TRBJ2-7
CDR3nt: TGTGCCAGCAGCCTCCCCGTCAGTTCCGAGCAGTACTTC
CDR3aa: CASSLPVSSEQYF

d_gene: NA
abundance: NA
v_gene: TRBV4-1
j_gene: TRBJ2-7
CDR3nt: TGCGCCAGCAGCCAAGATGTTGGCGGTACATCCTACGAGCAGTACTTC
CDR3aa: CASSQDVGGTSYEQYF

d_gene: NA
abundance: NA
v_gene: TRBV27
j_gene: TRBJ1-1
CDR3nt: TGTGCCAGCAGTTTATTTCAAATGAACACTGAAGCTTTCTTT
CDR3aa: CASSLFQMNTEAFF

d_gene: NA
abundance: NA
v_gene: TRBV10-2
j_gene: TRBJ2-7
CDR3nt: TGCGCCAGCAGTGAGTCAGGCCACGAGCAGTACTTC
CDR3aa: CASSESGHEQYF

d_gene: NA
abundance: NA
v_gene: TRBV19
j_gene: TRBJ1-1
CDR3nt: TGTGCCAGTACCCCCCGCGGGAACACTGAAGCTTTCTTT
CDR3aa: CASTPRGNTEAFF

d_gene: NA
abundance: NA
v_gene: TRBV27
j_gene: TRBJ1-1
CDR3nt: TGTGCCAGCAGTCGACCCCCTCCGAGTGGTGAAGCTTTCTTT
CDR3aa: CASSRPPPSGEAFF

d_gene: NA
abundance: NA
v_gene: TRBV5-1
j_gene: TRBJ2-7
CDR3nt: TGCGCCAGCAGCTTGGACGGCTTCTACGAGCAGTACTTC
CDR3aa: CASSLDGFYEQYF

d_gene: NA
abundance: NA
v_gene: TRBV19
j_gene: TRBJ1-4
CDR3nt: TGTGCCAGCCGCCGGGGGGGTTGGCGTGAAAAACTGTTTTTT
CDR3aa: CASRRGGWREKLFF